The 28 T cell receptor beta chains listed next were all sequenced from one sample in a study of blood T cell repertoires in COVID-19. The data were produced by immunoSEQ multiplex PCR, yet TCRdb's version contains in-frame clones alone and is incomplete. Of over 150,000 clones listed, around nine tenths are singletons. Sequenced input: peripheral blood. These receptors were obtained from a woman aged 18 to 35 who had recovered from COVID-19.

This chain uses TRBV6-4 with TRBJ2-3, with D unresolved. V lost 8 bases to trimming and J lost 1 base, with 13 bases between them. The germline V gene encodes CDR1 MRHNA and CDR2 SNTAGT. The CDR3 totals 14 residues. The CDR3: CASPNLRGTDTQYF. The CDR3 nucleotides are TGTGCCAGCCCAAACCTTCGGGGCACAGATACGCAGTATTTT.

The genes are TRBV27 and TRBJ2-1; maybe TRBD2 (6 bases). The V gene's germline CDR1 is MNHEY and CDR2 SMNVEV (reference sequence). V gave up 7 bases and J gave up 8 bases, with 21 bases separating them. This CDR3 region has 15 residues. Written as DNA, the CDR3 is TGTGCCAGCATTAGGTCCGCGGGATGGGGATATGAGCAGTTCTTC. Its translation: CASIRSAGWGYEQFF.

This clone has more than one count but fewer than ten. The chain uses TRBV7-6 and TRBJ2-2; 7 bases are a match to TRBD1. V was clipped by 5 bases and J by 5 bases; unmatched bases: 8. CDR3 length equals 15 residues. Looked up from germline, CDR1 is SGHVS and CDR2 is FNYEAQ. The CDR3 DNA is TGTGCCAGCAGCATCAACAGGGGCGGGACCGGGGAGCTGTTTTTT. This codes for CASSINRGGTGELFF.

The chain employs TRBV3-1 (or the pseudogene TRBV3-2) and TRBJ1-1, with no clear D. This CDR3 contains 13 residues. Germline V gene data show CDR1 as LGHDT and CDR2 as YNNKEL (reference sequence). Deletions cut 4 bases from V and 5 bases from J, with 11 bases between. The CDR3: CASSPHRGTEAFF. The CDR3 DNA reads as TGTGCCAGCAGCCCGCACAGAGGGACTGAAGCTTTCTTT.

The genes are TRBV11-2 and TRBJ1-1, with TRBD1 matching 7 bases. The CDR3 contains 13 residues. Trimming at V came to 5 bases and at J to 11 bases, leaving 11 bases not matched to a gene. The germline V gene has CDR1 SGHAT and CDR2 FQNNGV. The CDR3 here is CASSQGTADRAFF. The CDR3, as DNA: TGTGCCAGCAGCCAAGGGACAGCCGATCGGGCTTTCTTT.

CDR3 protein: CSARNTEAFF. The CDR3 nucleotides are TGCAGCGCCAGGAACACTGAAGCTTTCTTT. This rearrangement joins TRBV29-1 to TRBJ1-1; D call uncertain. Per germline, CDR1 SQVTM and CDR2 ANQGSEA. CDR3 length: 10 amino acids. V was clipped by 7 bases and J by 1 base, with 4 bases between them.

The chain couples TRBV15 to TRBJ2-1, with a weak D call TRBD2 (6 bases). The germline V and J ends were trimmed by 2 bases and 5 bases, with 19 bases remaining between them. This CDR3 comprises 17 residues. Germline-derived CDR1 and CDR2 are LNHNV and YYDKDF (reference sequence). CDR3 coding DNA: TGTGCCACCAGCAGATATCCCCTCGGGCGGGGAGACAATGAGCAGTTCTTC. Translating gives CATSRYPLGRGDNEQFF. Full variable domain (missing parts from reference TRBV15 and TRBJ2-1): DAMVIQNPRYQVTQFGKPVTLSCSQTLNHNVMYWYQQKSSQAPKLLFHYYDKDFNNEADTPDNFQSRRPNTSFCFLDIRSPGLGDTAMYLCATSRYPLGRGDNEQFFGPGTRLTVL.

The V gene is TRBV27, the J gene TRBJ1-5; TRBD1 matches 7 bases. The ends lost 7 bases at V and 4 bases at J; junction bases unmatched: 4. The V gene's germline CDR1 is MNHEY and CDR2 SMNVEV (reference sequence). CDR3 length equals 13 residues. The CDR3 region is CASMGQLNQPQHF. CDR3 nucleotide sequence: TGTGCCAGCATGGGACAGCTTAATCAGCCCCAGCATTTT.

The CDR3 loop is CASSYRQGVNTEAFF. Written as DNA, the CDR3 is TGTGCCAGCAGTTACCGACAGGGGGTGAACACTGAAGCTTTCTTT. The rearrangement joins TRBV6-2 or TRBV6-3 to TRBJ1-1; 9 bases line up with TRBD1. Germline V gene lookup returns CDR1 MNHEY and CDR2 SVGEGT. The CDR3 runs 15 residues. V dropped 2 bases and J dropped 0; count of bases not matched to a gene: 1.

The chain carries TRBV30 and TRBJ2-1; D gene ambiguous. Germline CDR1 and CDR2: GTSNPN and SVGIG (reference sequence). V shed 0 bases and J shed 9 bases, with 9 bases lying between them. The CDR3 contains 12 residues. CDR3 sequence reads: CAWSVSIGEQFF. The DNA of the CDR3 is TGTGCCTGGAGTGTATCTATTGGTGAGCAGTTCTTC.

The rearrangement links TRBV27 to TRBJ2-2; maybe TRBD2 (7 bases). The CDR3 has 15 residues. V was clipped by 3 bases and J by 6 bases, with 14 bases between them. Germline values: CDR1 MNHEY, CDR2 SMNVEV (reference sequence). The CDR3 here is CASSLGGQVAGELFF. Written as DNA, the CDR3 is TGTGCCAGCAGTTTGGGGGGGCAAGTCGCCGGGGAGCTGTTTTTT.

This chain connects TRBV5-4 to TRBJ2-5, with 9 bases aligning to TRBD2. The CDR3 spans 16 residues. Germline loops: CDR1 SGHNT, CDR2 YYREEE (reference sequence). V shed 0 bases and J 5 bases; nucleotides not matched to a gene: 8. CDR3 region: CASSLVFSGGWETQYF. The CDR3 DNA reads TGTGCCAGCAGCTTGGTGTTCAGCGGGGGGTGGGAGACCCAGTACTTC.

This rearrangement joins TRBV4-1 to TRBJ2-7; maybe TRBD2 (5 bases). Germline V gene lookup returns CDR1 MGHRA and CDR2 YSYEKL. The CDR3 loop spans 15 amino acids. V was pared by 4 bases and J by 0 bases, with 13 bases between. The CDR3 loop reads CASSPSTAGSYEQYV. CDR3 nucleotide sequence: TGCGCCAGCAGCCCTAGCACCGCGGGCTCCTACGAGCAGTACGTC.

This clone was recorded once. The V call is TRBV27, the J call TRBJ2-1, with 7 bases matching TRBD2. Germline CDR1 and CDR2: MNHEY and SMNVEV (reference sequence). The CDR3 has 15 amino acids. V dropped 7 bases and J dropped 2; count of bases not matched to a gene: 8. CDR3 region: CASTPERGAYNEQFF. The CDR3 nucleotides are TGTGCCAGCACTCCTGAGCGGGGCGCCTACAATGAGCAGTTCTTC.

The chain combines TRBV10-3 with TRBJ1-6; TRBD1 aligns across 7 bases. The germline CDR1 and CDR2 sequences are ENHRY and SYGVKD. J was trimmed by 7 bases and V by 4 bases; bases with no gene match: 4. This CDR3 spans 14 amino acids. The CDR3 DNA is TGTGCCATCAGTGGGCCGGGACAGAATTCACCCCTCCACTTT. Translation gives CAISGPGQNSPLHF.

This chain uses TRBV18 with TRBJ2-5; 9 nucleotides agree with TRBD2. The V segment lost 3 bases and the J segment 3 bases; nucleotides outside the gene matches: 5. CDR1 KGHSH and CDR2 LQKENI come from the germline V gene. The length of the CDR3 is 15 residues. The chain's CDR3 is CASSPLAGGKETQYF. CDR3 DNA sequence: TGTGCCAGCTCACCGTTGGCGGGAGGGAAAGAGACCCAGTACTTC. The full variable domain, in which reference TRBV18 and TRBJ2-5 provide the parts outside the CDR3, is NAGVMQNPRHLVRRRGQEARLRCSPMKGHSHVYWYRQLPEEGLKFMVYLQKENIIDESGMPKERFSAEFPKEGPSILRIQQVVRGDSAAYFCASSPLAGGKETQYFGPGTRLLVL.

DNA of the CDR3: TGTGCCACCAGTGATACGGGACAGGGGTACTATGGCTACACCTTC. Encoded protein: CATSDTGQGYYGYTF. The chain uses TRBV24-1 and TRBJ1-2; 10 nucleotides align to TRBD1. Germline lookup yields CDR1 KGHDR and CDR2 SFDVKD. CDR3 length: 15 residues. V lost 3 bases, J lost 3 bases, and 3 bases stayed unmatched.

The chain links TRBV14 to TRBJ1-2; possible D gene TRBD1, 5 bases. The length of the CDR3 is 12 residues. CDR1 and CDR2 from the germline V gene are SGHDN and FVKESK. V was pared by 4 bases and J by 5 bases, with 8 bases between. The CDR3 region has the DNA TGTGCCAGCAGCCCCCAGGGTTATGGCTACACCTTC. It encodes CASSPQGYGYTF. The full variable domain, completed using reference TRBV14 and TRBJ1-2, is EAGVTQFPSHSVIEKGQTVTLRCDPISGHDNLYWYRRVMGKEIKFLLHFVKESKQDESGMPNNRFLAERTGGTYSTLKVQPAELEDSGVYFCASSPQGYGYTFGSGTRLTVV.

The J gene is TRBJ2-2, the V gene TRBV5-5; 8 nucleotides line up with TRBD1. The CDR3 contains 16 residues. The germline gives CDR1 SGHKS, CDR2 YYEKEE (reference sequence). Trimming took 2 bases from V and 0 from J; bases not matched to a gene: 3. The DNA for the CDR3 is TGTGCCAGCAGCTTTCTGACAGGGGCGAACACCGGGGAGCTGTTTTTT. Protein: CASSFLTGANTGELFF.

To note about this clone: This sample also contains other DNA sequences that code for the same CDR3. V is TRBV18 and J is TRBJ1-1; 7 bases map to TRBD1. V shed 6 bases and J 0 bases; nucleotides not matched to a gene: 4. The CDR3 length is 14 residues. Germline V gene sequence: CDR1 KGHSH, CDR2 LQKENI. The CDR3 sequence is CASSRGQLNTEAFF. Here the CDR3 DNA reads TGTGCCAGCTCGCGGGGACAGCTGAACACTGAAGCTTTCTTT.

The V and J genes are TRBV24-1 and TRBJ2-1; tentatively, D is TRBD1 (6 bases). This CDR3 has 16 amino acids. CDR1 is KGHDR and CDR2 is SFDVKD in the germline V gene. With 4 bases removed from V and 2 bases from J, the gap between germline ends came to 14 bases. CDR3 region: CATSDPTGFAYNEQFF. CDR3 nucleotides: TGTGCCACCAGTGACCCTACAGGGTTCGCCTACAATGAGCAGTTCTTC.

A word on this clone: Other DNA sequences in this specimen translate into the identical CDR3. The chain recombines TRBV7-3 with TRBJ2-5; 9 bases align to TRBD2. Trimming at V came to 2 bases and at J to 1 base, leaving 2 bases not matched to a gene. This CDR3 contains 15 residues. The germline V gene encodes CDR1 SGHTA and CDR2 FQGTGA. The CDR3 is CASSLGGGAQETQYF. The CDR3 DNA follows: TGTGCCAGCAGCTTAGGCGGGGGGGCCCAAGAGACCCAGTACTTC.

On this clone: The same CDR3 is also encoded by other DNA sequences in this sample. The J gene is TRBJ2-2, the V gene TRBV6-5; the D gene is possibly TRBD1 (6 bases). From germline, CDR1 is MNHEY and CDR2 SVGAGI. This CDR3 contains 14 residues. Trimming took 0 bases from V and 5 from J, leaving 7 bases between them. CDR3 bases: TGTGCCAGCAGTTACTCACAGGGTACCGGGGAGCTGTTTTTT. Translating gives CASSYSQGTGELFF.

Only one count was recorded for this clone. The CDR3 sequence: CASSETGGNEKLFF. The CDR3 DNA reads TGCGCCAGCAGCGAAACAGGGGGTAATGAAAAACTGTTTTTT. The chain couples TRBV5-1 to TRBJ1-4, with 8 bases fitting TRBD1. Per the germline V gene, CDR1 is SGHRS and CDR2 is YFSETQ. This CDR3 is 14 amino acids long. V lost 4 bases and J lost 4; bases outside the gene matches: 3. Together with reference TRBV5-1 and TRBJ1-4, the CDR3 gives the full variable domain: KAGVTQTPRYLIKTRGQQVTLSCSPISGHRSVSWYQQTPGQGLQFLFEYFSETQRNKGNFPGRFSGRQFSNSRSEMNVSTLELGDSALYLCASSETGGNEKLFFGSGTQLSVL.

CDR3 in DNA: TGTGCCAGCAGCCAAGTGGGACAGAGGACTAACTATGGCTACACCTTC. Translated, it gives CASSQVGQRTNYGYTF. This chain uses TRBV4-2 with TRBJ1-2; 7 bases line up with TRBD1. The V and J ends lost 1 base and 0 bases, in that order; junction bases with no gene match: 5. The CDR3 totals 16 residues. Germline values: CDR1 LGHNA, CDR2 YNFKEQ.

The V call is TRBV18, the J call TRBJ2-7, with a tentative D call TRBD1 (6 bases). The CDR3 extends over 12 amino acids. The V and J ends lost 5 bases and 5 bases respectively, with 10 bases between them. Per the germline V gene, CDR1 is KGHSH and CDR2 is LQKENI. The CDR3 DNA reads as TGTGCCAGCTCAACCAACAGGGACGAGCAGTACTTC. It encodes CASSTNRDEQYF.

Only one count was recorded for this clone. CDR3 coding DNA: TGTGCCAGCAGCCCCAGGGGTTACTATGGCTACACCTTC. It encodes CASSPRGYYGYTF. The rearrangement links TRBV27 to TRBJ1-2, with a possible D match to TRBD1 (6 bases). CDR1 is MNHEY, CDR2 SMNVEV, per germline (reference sequence). This CDR3 region has 13 residues. Between the trimmed V and J ends, which lost 6 bases and 3 bases, there was a span of 11 bases.

The J gene is TRBJ2-1, the V gene TRBV19, with TRBD2 matching 12 bases. The V and J ends lost 9 bases and 10 bases, in that order; junction bases with no gene match: 10. This CDR3 contains 14 residues. Germline values: CDR1 LNHDA, CDR2 SQIVND (reference sequence). CDR3 in amino acids: CASRARLAGEEQFF. Written as DNA, the CDR3 is TGTGCCAGCCGGGCCAGACTAGCGGGGGAGGAGCAGTTCTTC. The full variable domain, in which reference TRBV19 and TRBJ2-1 provide the parts outside the CDR3, is DGGITQSPKYLFRKEGQNVTLSCEQNLNHDAMYWYRQDPGQGLRLIYYSQIVNDFQKGDIAEGYSVSREKKESFPLTVTSAQKNPTAFYLCASRARLAGEEQFFGPGTRLTVL.